The subject of this entry is one TCR beta chain. The record originates from a study of radiation and T cells in renal cell carcinoma. Germline CDR1 and CDR2: SEHNR and FQNEAQ (reference sequence). This CDR3 contains 13 residues. Trimming removed 4 bases at V and 8 bases at J, with 9 bases between. Time point described: blood 2 weeks post-SBRT. The treatment: 15 Gy SBRT to primary tumor, nephrectomy 4 weeks later. Generated by immunoSEQ multiplex PCR, the TCRdb table keeps only in-frame clones and is missing some. This table holds about 26,000 clones, over 75% found once. The sample here was blood, taken from a patient whose treatment included radiotherapy and nephrectomy. The TCR was taken from a man between 60 and 75 years old with renal cell carcinoma. This chain connects TRBV7-9 to TRBJ1-6, with a weak D call TRBD1 (6 bases). The CDR3: CASSSNRDSPLHF. The CDR3 DNA is TGTGCCAGCAGCTCAAACAGGGATTCACCCCTCCACTTT. The variable domain in full, with the rest retrieved from reference TRBV7-9 and TRBJ1-6, is DTGVSQNPRHKITKRGQNVTFRCDPISEHNRLYWYRQTLGQGPEFLTYFQNEAQLEKSRLLSDRFSAERPKGSFSTLEIQRTEQGDSAMYLCASSSNRDSPLHFGNGTRLTVT.